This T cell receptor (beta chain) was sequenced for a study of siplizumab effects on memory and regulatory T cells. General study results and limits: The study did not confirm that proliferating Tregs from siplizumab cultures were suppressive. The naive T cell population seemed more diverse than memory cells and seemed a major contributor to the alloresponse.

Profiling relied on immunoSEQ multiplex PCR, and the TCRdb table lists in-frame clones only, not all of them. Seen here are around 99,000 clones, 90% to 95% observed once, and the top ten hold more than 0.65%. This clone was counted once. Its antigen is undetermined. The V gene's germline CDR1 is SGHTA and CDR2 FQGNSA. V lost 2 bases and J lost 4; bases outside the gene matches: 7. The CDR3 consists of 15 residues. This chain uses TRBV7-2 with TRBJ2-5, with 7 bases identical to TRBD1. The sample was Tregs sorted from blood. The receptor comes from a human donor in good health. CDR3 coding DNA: TGTGCCAGCAGCTTACAGGGGGATCGGCGAGAGACCCAGTACTTC. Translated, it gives CASSLQGDRRETQYF.